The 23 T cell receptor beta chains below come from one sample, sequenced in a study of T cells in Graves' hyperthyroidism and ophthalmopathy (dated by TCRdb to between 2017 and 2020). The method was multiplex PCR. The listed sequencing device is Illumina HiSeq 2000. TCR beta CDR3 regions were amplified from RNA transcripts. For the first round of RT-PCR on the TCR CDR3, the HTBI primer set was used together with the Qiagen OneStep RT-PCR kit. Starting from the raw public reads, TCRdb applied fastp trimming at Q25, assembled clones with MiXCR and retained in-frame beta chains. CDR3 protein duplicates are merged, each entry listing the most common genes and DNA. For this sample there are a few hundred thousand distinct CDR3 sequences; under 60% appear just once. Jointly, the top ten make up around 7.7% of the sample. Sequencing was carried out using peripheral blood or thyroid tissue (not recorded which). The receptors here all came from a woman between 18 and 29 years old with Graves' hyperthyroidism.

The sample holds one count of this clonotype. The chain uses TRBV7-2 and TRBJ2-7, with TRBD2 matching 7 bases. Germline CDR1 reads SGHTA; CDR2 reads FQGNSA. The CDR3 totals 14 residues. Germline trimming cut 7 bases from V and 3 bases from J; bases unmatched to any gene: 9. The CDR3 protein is CASTDPSGVYEQYF. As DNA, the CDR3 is TGTGCCAGCACCGATCCTAGCGGTGTCTACGAGCAGTACTTC.

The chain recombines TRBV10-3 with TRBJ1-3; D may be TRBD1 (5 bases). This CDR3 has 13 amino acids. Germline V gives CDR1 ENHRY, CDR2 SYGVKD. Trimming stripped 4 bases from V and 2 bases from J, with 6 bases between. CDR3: CAISGDAGNTIYF. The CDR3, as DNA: TGTGCCATCAGTGGGGACGCTGGAAACACCATATATTTT.

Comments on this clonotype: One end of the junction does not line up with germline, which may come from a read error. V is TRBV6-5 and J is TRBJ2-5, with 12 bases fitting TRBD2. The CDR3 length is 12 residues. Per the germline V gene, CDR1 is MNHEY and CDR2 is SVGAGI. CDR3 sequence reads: CASSWTSGTRYF. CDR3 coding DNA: TGTGCCAGCAGTTGGACTAGCGGGACCCGGTACTTC.

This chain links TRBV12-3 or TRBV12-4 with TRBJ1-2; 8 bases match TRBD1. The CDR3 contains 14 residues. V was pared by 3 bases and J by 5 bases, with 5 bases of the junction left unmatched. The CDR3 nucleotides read TGTGCCAGCAGTTTGTTTGGGACAGGTTATGGCTACACCTTC. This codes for CASSLFGTGYGYTF.

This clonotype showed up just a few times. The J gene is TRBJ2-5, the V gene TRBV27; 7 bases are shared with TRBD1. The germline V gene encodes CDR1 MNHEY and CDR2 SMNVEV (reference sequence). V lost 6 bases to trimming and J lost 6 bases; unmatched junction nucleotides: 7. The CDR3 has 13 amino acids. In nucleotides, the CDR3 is TGTGCCAGCAGGGGGGACAGTAGGAAGACCCAGTACTTC. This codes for CASRGDSRKTQYF.

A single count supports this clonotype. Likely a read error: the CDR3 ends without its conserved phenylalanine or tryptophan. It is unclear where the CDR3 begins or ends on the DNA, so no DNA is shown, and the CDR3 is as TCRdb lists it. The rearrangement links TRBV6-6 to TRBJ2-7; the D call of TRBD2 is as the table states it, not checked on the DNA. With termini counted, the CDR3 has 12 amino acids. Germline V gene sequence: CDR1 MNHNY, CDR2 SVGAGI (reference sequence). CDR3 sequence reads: CASSTSQGRLAG.

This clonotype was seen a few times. This CDR3 reads CASSLRLAGAYEQYF. Written as DNA, the CDR3 is TGTGCCAGCAGTTTAAGGCTAGCGGGGGCCTACGAGCAGTACTTC. This sequence joins TRBV12-3 or TRBV12-4 and TRBJ2-7; TRBD2 aligns across 10 bases. The CDR3 totals 15 residues. Trimming at V came to 2 bases and at J to 2 bases, leaving 3 bases not matched to a gene.

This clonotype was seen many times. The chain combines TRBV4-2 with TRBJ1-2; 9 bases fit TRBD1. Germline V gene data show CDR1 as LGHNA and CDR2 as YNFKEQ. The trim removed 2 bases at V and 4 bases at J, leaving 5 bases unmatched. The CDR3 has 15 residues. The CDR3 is CASSQRQGVFYGYTF. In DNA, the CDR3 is TGTGCCAGCAGCCAAAGACAGGGGGTGTTCTATGGCTACACCTTC.

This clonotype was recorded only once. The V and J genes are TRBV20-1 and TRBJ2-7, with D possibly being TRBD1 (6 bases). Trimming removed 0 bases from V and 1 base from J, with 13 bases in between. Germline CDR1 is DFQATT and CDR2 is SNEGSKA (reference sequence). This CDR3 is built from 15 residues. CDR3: CSARDLRQGSYEQYF. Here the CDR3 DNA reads TGCAGTGCTAGAGATCTAAGGCAGGGGTCCTACGAGCAGTACTTC.

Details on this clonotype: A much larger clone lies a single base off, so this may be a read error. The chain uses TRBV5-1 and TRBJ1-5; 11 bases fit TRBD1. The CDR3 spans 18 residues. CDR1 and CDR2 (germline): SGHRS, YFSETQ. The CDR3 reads CASSLVPRTGGSNQPQQF. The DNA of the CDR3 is TGCGCCAGCAGCTTGGTCCCAAGGACAGGGGGCTCCAATCAGCCCCAGCAGTTT.

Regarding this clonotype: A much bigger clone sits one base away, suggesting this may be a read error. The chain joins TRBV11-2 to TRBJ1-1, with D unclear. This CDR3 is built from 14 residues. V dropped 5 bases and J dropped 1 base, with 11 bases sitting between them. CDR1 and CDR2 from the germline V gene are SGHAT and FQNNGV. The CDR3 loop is CASSKTSGNTEAFF. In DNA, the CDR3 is TGTGCCAGCAGCAAGACTAGCGGGAACACTGAAGCTTTCTTT.

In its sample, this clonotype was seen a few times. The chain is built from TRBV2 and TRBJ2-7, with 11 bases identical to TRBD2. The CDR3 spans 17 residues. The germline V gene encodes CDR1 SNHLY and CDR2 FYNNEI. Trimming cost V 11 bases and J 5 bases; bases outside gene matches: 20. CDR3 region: CAWSVPRLAGGPNEQYF. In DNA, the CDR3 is TGTGCCTGGAGTGTACCGCGGCTAGCGGGAGGCCCCAACGAGCAGTACTTC.

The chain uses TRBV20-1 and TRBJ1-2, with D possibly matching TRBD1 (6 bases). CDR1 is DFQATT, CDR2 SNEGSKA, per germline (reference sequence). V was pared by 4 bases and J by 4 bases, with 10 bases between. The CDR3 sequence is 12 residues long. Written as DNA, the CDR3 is TGCAGTGCTAACAGGGATGGCTATGGCTACACCTTC. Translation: CSANRDGYGYTF.

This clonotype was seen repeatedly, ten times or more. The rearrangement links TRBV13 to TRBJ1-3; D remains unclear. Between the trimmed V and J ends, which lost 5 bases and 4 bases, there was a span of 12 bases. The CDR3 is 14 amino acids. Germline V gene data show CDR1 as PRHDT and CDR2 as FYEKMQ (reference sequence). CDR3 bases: TGTGCCAGCAGCCGAGAGAATTCCGGAAACACCATATATTTT. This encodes CASSRENSGNTIYF.

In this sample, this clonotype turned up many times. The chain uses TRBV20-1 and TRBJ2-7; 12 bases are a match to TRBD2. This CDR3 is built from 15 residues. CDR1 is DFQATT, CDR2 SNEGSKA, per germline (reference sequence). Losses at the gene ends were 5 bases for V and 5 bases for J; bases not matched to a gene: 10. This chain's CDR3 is CSAGLAGGPNNEQYF. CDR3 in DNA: TGCAGTGCTGGCCTAGCGGGAGGGCCGAATAACGAGCAGTACTTC.

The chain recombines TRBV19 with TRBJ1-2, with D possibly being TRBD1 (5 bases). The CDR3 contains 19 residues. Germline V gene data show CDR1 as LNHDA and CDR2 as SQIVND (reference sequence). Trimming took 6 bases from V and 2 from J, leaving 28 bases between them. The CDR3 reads CASSPRGVFSLPINYGYTF. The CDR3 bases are TGTGCCAGTAGCCCTCGGGGGGTTTTCAGCTTGCCTATCAACTATGGCTACACCTTC. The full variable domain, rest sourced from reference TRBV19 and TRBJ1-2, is DGGITQSPKYLFRKEGQNVTLSCEQNLNHDAMYWYRQDPGQGLRLIYYSQIVNDFQKGDIAEGYSVSREKKESFPLTVTSAQKNPTAFYLCASSPRGVFSLPINYGYTFGSGTRLTVV.

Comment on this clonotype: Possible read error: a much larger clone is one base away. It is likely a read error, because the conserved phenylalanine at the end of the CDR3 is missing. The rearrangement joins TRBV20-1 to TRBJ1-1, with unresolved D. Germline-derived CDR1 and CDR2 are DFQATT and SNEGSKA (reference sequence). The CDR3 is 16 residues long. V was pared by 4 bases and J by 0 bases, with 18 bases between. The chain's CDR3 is CSATGEASRLNTEAFL. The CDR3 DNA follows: TGCAGTGCTACCGGAGAGGCAAGTAGATTGAACACTGAAGCTTTCCTT.

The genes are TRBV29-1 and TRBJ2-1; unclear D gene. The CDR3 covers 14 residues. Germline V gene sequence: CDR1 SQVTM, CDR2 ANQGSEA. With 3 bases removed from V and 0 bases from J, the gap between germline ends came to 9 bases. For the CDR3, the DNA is TGCAGCGTTGATACGATGAGCTCCTACAATGAGCAGTTCTTC. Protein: CSVDTMSSYNEQFF.

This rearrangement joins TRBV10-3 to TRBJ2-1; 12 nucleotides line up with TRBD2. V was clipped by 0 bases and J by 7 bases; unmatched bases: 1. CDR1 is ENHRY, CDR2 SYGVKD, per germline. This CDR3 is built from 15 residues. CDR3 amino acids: CAISESGTSGNEQFF. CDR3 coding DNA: TGTGCCATCAGTGAGTCGGGGACTAGCGGGAATGAGCAGTTCTTC.

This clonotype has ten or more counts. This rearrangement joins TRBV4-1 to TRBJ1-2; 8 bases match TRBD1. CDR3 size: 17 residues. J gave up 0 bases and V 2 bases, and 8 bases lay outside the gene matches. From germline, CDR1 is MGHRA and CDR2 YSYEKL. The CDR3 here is CASSQYGDRGANYGYTF. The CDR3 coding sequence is TGCGCCAGCAGCCAATACGGAGACAGGGGTGCTAACTATGGCTACACCTTC.

CDR3 residues: CSPRQGWQPQHF. The CDR3 bases are TGCAGTCCACGACAGGGATGGCAGCCCCAGCATTTT. This rearrangement joins TRBV29-1 to TRBJ1-5; 7 bases are a match to TRBD1. The CDR3 extends over 12 amino acids. The germline V gene has CDR1 SQVTM and CDR2 ANQGSEA.

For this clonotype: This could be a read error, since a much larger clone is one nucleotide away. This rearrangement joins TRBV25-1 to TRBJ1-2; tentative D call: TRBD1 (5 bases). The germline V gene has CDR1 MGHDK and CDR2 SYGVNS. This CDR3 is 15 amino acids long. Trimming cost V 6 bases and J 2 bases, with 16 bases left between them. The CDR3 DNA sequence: TGTGCCAGCAGCATGGGGGGGGATCCCAACTATGGCTACACCTTC. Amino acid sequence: CASSMGGDPNYGYTF.

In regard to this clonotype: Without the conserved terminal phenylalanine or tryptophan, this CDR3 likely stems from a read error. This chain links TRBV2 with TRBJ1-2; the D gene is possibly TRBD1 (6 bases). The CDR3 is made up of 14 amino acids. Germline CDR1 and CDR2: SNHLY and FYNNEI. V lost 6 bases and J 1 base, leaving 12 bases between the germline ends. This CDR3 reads CASSPGHLNYGYTL. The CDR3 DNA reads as TGTGCCAGCAGCCCGGGACATCTTAACTATGGCTACACCCTC.